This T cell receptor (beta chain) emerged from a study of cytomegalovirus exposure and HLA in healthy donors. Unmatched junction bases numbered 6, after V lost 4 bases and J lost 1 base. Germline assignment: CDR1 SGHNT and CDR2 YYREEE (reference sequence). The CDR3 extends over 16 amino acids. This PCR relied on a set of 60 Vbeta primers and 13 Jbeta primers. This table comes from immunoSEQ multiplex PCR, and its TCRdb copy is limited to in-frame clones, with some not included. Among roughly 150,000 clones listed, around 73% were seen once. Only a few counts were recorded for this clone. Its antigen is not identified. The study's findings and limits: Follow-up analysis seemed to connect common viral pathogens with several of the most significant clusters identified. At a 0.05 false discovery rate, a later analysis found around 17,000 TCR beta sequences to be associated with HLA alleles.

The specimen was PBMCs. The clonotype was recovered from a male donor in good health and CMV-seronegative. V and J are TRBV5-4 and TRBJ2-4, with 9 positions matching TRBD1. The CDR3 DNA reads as TGTGCCAGCAGCCCTGGTGGGACAGGGGCCAAAAACATTCAGTACTTC. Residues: CASSPGGTGAKNIQYF.